A single sample gave rise to the 30 T cell receptor beta chains below, sequenced in a study of PD-L1 blockade in urothelial cancer. TCRdb's table, derived via immunoSEQ multiplex PCR, lists solely in-frame clones and lacks some. The table has 55,000 to 70,000 clones, around 79% seen once; the top ten hold 4.5%. This material consisted of PBMCs, taken around atezolizumab (anti-PD-L1) treatment. These receptors originate from a man aged 65 to 85 with urothelial cancer.

The V gene is TRBV28, the J gene TRBJ2-1; D might be TRBD2 (6 bases). V gave up 5 bases and J gave up 1 base, with 18 bases separating them. The CDR3 sequence is 17 residues long. CDR1 is MDHEN and CDR2 is SYDVKM in the germline V gene. The CDR3 protein is CASSTPFSGESYNEQFF. The DNA for the CDR3 is TGTGCCAGCAGTACCCCCTTCTCGGGGGAGTCCTACAATGAGCAGTTCTTC.

The chain employs TRBV19 and TRBJ2-7, with TRBD2 identical over 9 bases. Unmatched junction bases numbered 6, after V lost 3 bases and J lost 3 bases. CDR3 length: 15 amino acids. From germline, CDR1 is LNHDA and CDR2 SQIVND (reference sequence). CDR3 sequence reads: CASSIRLAGYYEQYF. CDR3 DNA: TGTGCCAGTAGTATTCGTCTAGCGGGGTACTACGAGCAGTACTTC.

The chain links TRBV10-1 to TRBJ1-2, with D unclear. With 5 bases removed from V and 8 bases from J, the gap between germline ends came to 15 bases. The V gene's germline CDR1 is WNHNN and CDR2 SYGVQD (reference sequence). The CDR3 has 13 residues. The CDR3 DNA reads as TGCGCCAGCAGTTCGAATCTACGGGAGGGCTACACCTTC. It translates to CASSSNLREGYTF.

The chain carries TRBV5-1 and TRBJ1-3; 8 nucleotides agree with TRBD1. Germline values: CDR1 SGHRS, CDR2 YFSETQ. V was pared by 6 bases and J by 4 bases, with 9 bases of the junction left unmatched. This CDR3 has 15 amino acids. The CDR3 DNA reads as TGCGCCAGCAAAGGACAGGGAGTAACCGGAAACACCATATATTTT. Its translation: CASKGQGVTGNTIYF.

The chain has TRBV29-1 and TRBJ1-3; D gene unclear. The CDR3 totals 11 residues. Trimming shortened V by 3 bases and J by 4 bases, and 4 bases separated the two germline ends. Germline values: CDR1 SQVTM, CDR2 ANQGSEA. CDR3 coding DNA: TGCAGCGTTGACATGGGAAACACCATATATTTT. It translates to CSVDMGNTIYF.

This chain uses TRBV5-4 with TRBJ2-1; the D is unclear. CDR3 length: 15 residues. V shed 0 bases and J shed 0 bases, with 7 bases lying between them. Germline-derived CDR1 and CDR2 are SGHNT and YYREEE (reference sequence). The CDR3: CASSLAPGSYNEQFF. The CDR3 region has the DNA TGTGCCAGCAGCTTGGCTCCGGGCTCCTACAATGAGCAGTTCTTC.

CDR3 coding DNA: TGTGCCAGCAGCGTGGGACTAGCGGATGGGGTGCGACAAGAGACCCAGTACTTC. Amino acid sequence: CASSVGLADGVRQETQYF. The rearrangement uses TRBV9 and TRBJ2-5, with 11 bases that match TRBD2. The trim removed 2 bases at V and 2 bases at J, leaving 11 bases unmatched. Per germline, CDR1 SGDLS and CDR2 YYNGEE. CDR3 length equals 18 residues.

The chain couples TRBV28 to TRBJ1-4; a possible D gene is TRBD1 (5 bases). This CDR3 is 15 amino acids long. V gave up 7 bases and J gave up 6 bases, with 18 bases separating them. Germline V gene sequence: CDR1 MDHEN, CDR2 SYDVKM. CDR3 amino acids: CASTPVGRAYEKLFF. The CDR3 DNA reads as TGTGCCAGCACCCCGGTGGGCAGGGCGTATGAAAAACTGTTTTTT.

The CDR3 here is CASSLGLAGALGQFF. DNA for the CDR3: TGTGCCAGCAGTTTGGGACTAGCGGGGGCCCTTGGGCAGTTCTTC. The V and J genes are TRBV2 and TRBJ2-1, with 14 bases identical to TRBD2. This CDR3 region has 15 residues. Losses at the gene ends were 5 bases for V and 12 bases for J; bases not matched to a gene: 9. Per germline, CDR1 SNHLY and CDR2 FYNNEI.

V is TRBV6-6 and J is TRBJ2-7; 9 nucleotides line up with TRBD1. J lost 4 bases, V lost 0 bases, and 4 bases had no gene match. Germline V CDR1 and CDR2: MNHNY, SVGAGI (reference sequence). The length of the CDR3 is 15 residues. In DNA, the CDR3 is TGTGCCAGCAGTTACTCTCCGGGACAGGGTTACGAGCAGTACTTC. Translation: CASSYSPGQGYEQYF.

Written as DNA, the CDR3 is TGTGCCAGCAGCCGCGGACAGATCTCGACAGATACGCAGTATTTT. As protein: CASSRGQISTDTQYF. The V gene is TRBV27, the J gene TRBJ2-3; D is possibly TRBD1 (6 bases). Per germline, CDR1 MNHEY and CDR2 SMNVEV (reference sequence). The CDR3 sequence is 15 residues long. Trimming left V 6 bases short and J 3 bases short, with 16 bases between.

The chain carries TRBV7-9 and TRBJ1-3, with a tentative D call TRBD1 (6 bases). This CDR3 region has 18 residues. Germline lookup yields CDR1 SEHNR and CDR2 FQNEAQ (reference sequence). Trimming shortened V by 5 bases and J by 3 bases, and 23 bases separated the two germline ends. In nucleotides, the CDR3 is TGTGCCAGCAGCGCGGTCACAGGGCCCCTCTCCTTTGGAAACACCATATATTTT. Its translation is CASSAVTGPLSFGNTIYF. Complete variable domain (other parts from reference TRBV7-9 and TRBJ1-3): DTGVSQNPRHKITKRGQNVTFRCDPISEHNRLYWYRQTLGQGPEFLTYFQNEAQLEKSRLLSDRFSAERPKGSFSTLEIQRTEQGDSAMYLCASSAVTGPLSFGNTIYFGEGSWLTVV.

V usage is TRBV27 and J usage is TRBJ2-1; 12 bases agree with TRBD2. This CDR3 region has 16 residues. In germline, CDR1 is MNHEY, CDR2 SMNVEV (reference sequence). V was pared by 6 bases and J by 5 bases, with 8 bases of the junction left unmatched. This chain's CDR3 is CASSQLTSGRDNEQFF. The CDR3 DNA reads as TGTGCCAGCAGCCAGTTGACTAGCGGGAGAGACAATGAGCAGTTCTTC.

The V gene is TRBV7-8, the J gene TRBJ2-5; D not certain. CDR3 length: 11 residues. Looked up from germline, CDR1 is SGHVS and CDR2 is FQNEAQ. V was cut by 5 bases and J by 5 bases, with 6 bases left in between. In DNA form, the CDR3 reads TGTGCCAGCAGCCCACAGGAGACCCAGTACTTC. This encodes CASSPQETQYF.

In its sample, this clone was seen a few times. The gene calls are TRBV7-9 and TRBJ1-3, with TRBD1 matching over 8 bases. CDR1 and CDR2 from the germline V gene are SEHNR and FQNEAQ (reference sequence). V was clipped by 5 bases and J by 4 bases; unmatched bases: 10. The CDR3 sequence is 16 residues long. The CDR3 DNA reads as TGTGCCAGCAGCGAAGGACAGGGCTCGTCGGGAAACACCATATATTTT. Protein: CASSEGQGSSGNTIYF.

The V gene is TRBV10-3, the J gene TRBJ1-2, with D perhaps TRBD1 (6 bases). Trimming removed 2 bases from V and 0 bases from J, with 13 bases in between. CDR1 ENHRY and CDR2 SYGVKD come from the germline V gene. The CDR3 covers 16 residues. This CDR3 reads CAISERTDRANYGYTF. The CDR3 DNA reads TGTGCCATCAGTGAGCGGACAGACCGAGCTAACTATGGCTACACCTTC.

This chain links TRBV7-9 with TRBJ1-1; unclear D gene. Per the germline V gene, CDR1 is SEHNR and CDR2 is FQNEAQ (reference sequence). V lost 3 bases and J lost 3, with 8 bases in between. The CDR3 is made up of 13 amino acids. The CDR3 protein is CASSFGGDTEAFF. DNA for the CDR3: TGTGCCAGCAGCTTCGGCGGGGACACTGAAGCTTTCTTT.

This rearrangement joins TRBV7-2 to TRBJ2-1; 7 bases map to TRBD2. The CDR3 totals 16 residues. Losses at the gene ends were 1 base for V and 2 bases for J; bases not matched to a gene: 5. The germline gives CDR1 SGHTA, CDR2 FQGNSA. The CDR3 spells CASSLEGTTTYNEQFF. CDR3 DNA sequence: TGTGCCAGCAGCTTAGAAGGGACTACAACCTACAATGAGCAGTTCTTC.

The chain has TRBV27 and TRBJ1-1, with no clear D. The V gene lost 3 bases and the J gene lost 4 bases, with 12 bases spanning the gap. The CDR3 runs 14 residues. Germline lookup yields CDR1 MNHEY and CDR2 SMNVEV (reference sequence). CDR3 protein: CASSLWREGTEAFF. CDR3 nucleotide sequence: TGTGCCAGCAGTTTGTGGAGGGAGGGCACTGAAGCTTTCTTT.

The chain carries TRBV7-2 and TRBJ1-1; D perhaps matches TRBD1 (6 bases). V was shortened by 7 bases and J by 3 bases, with 12 bases between the two germline ends. Germline V gene sequence: CDR1 SGHTA, CDR2 FQGNSA. This CDR3 is built from 13 residues. For the CDR3, the DNA is TGTGCCAGCACGATGGGGGCGCACACTGAAGCTTTCTTT. Its translation is CASTMGAHTEAFF.

The table lists this clone with a count of one. This chain links TRBV10-1 with TRBJ2-1; D gene uncertain. The V and J ends lost 5 bases and 2 bases respectively, with 16 bases between them. The CDR3 is 16 amino acids. Germline CDR1 WNHNN, CDR2 SYGVQD (reference sequence). The CDR3 region is CASSSEEAATYNEQFF. The DNA for the CDR3 is TGCGCCAGCAGTTCAGAAGAGGCGGCTACCTACAATGAGCAGTTCTTC.

This clone has just a few counts. The chain recombines TRBV2 with TRBJ2-2; possibly TRBD1 for D (5 bases). Germline V gene lookup returns CDR1 SNHLY and CDR2 FYNNEI. The CDR3 contains 11 residues. Trimming stripped 11 bases from V and 5 bases from J, with 9 bases between. The CDR3 spells CAYRWTGELFF. CDR3 nucleotide sequence: TGTGCCTACAGGTGGACCGGGGAGCTGTTTTTT.

The chain links TRBV18 to TRBJ2-6; D uncertain. The germline gives CDR1 KGHSH, CDR2 LQKENI. Trimming removed 6 bases at V and 11 bases at J, with 14 bases between. This CDR3 is built from 13 residues. As DNA, the CDR3 is TGTGCCAGCTCTTTTTCTCGGGTCGACGTCCTGACTTTC. This gives the protein CASSFSRVDVLTF. Filled out from reference TRBV18 and TRBJ2-6, the complete variable domain reads NAGVMQNPRHLVRRRGQEARLRCSPMKGHSHVYWYRQLPEEGLKFMVYLQKENIIDESGMPKERFSAEFPKEGPSILRIQQVVRGDSAAYFCASSFSRVDVLTFGAGSRLTVL.

V and J are TRBV2 and TRBJ2-7, with TRBD2 identical over 11 bases. CDR1 is SNHLY, CDR2 FYNNEI, per germline. The trim removed 6 bases at V and 0 bases at J, leaving 4 bases unmatched. This CDR3 contains 15 residues. The chain's CDR3 is CASSGTSGYSYEQYF. CDR3 DNA: TGTGCCAGCAGCGGGACTAGCGGATACTCCTACGAGCAGTACTTC.

This clone was picked up a small number of times. V is TRBV6-5 and J is TRBJ2-2; D not resolved. Trimming removed 3 bases from V and 4 bases from J, with 12 bases in between. This CDR3 is 15 amino acids long. Germline loops: CDR1 MNHEY, CDR2 SVGAGI. CDR3 in amino acids: CASSYAVLSTGELFF. CDR3 sequence (DNA): TGTGCCAGCAGTTATGCCGTCTTGAGCACCGGGGAGCTGTTTTTT.

This clone was picked up one time. The V and J genes are TRBV5-1 and TRBJ1-3; TRBD1 is a possible D gene (6 bases). The CDR3 is 16 residues long. The V end was cut by 4 bases, the J end by 0 bases, with 14 bases between. The germline gives CDR1 SGHRS, CDR2 YFSETQ. The CDR3 sequence: CASSVQGHTSGNTIYF. CDR3 nucleotides: TGCGCCAGCAGCGTCCAGGGGCACACCTCTGGAAACACCATATATTTT.

The chain uses TRBV4-1 and TRBJ2-2; D call uncertain. The CDR3 has 15 amino acids. Per germline, CDR1 MGHRA and CDR2 YSYEKL. Trimming removed 3 bases at V and 5 bases at J, with 13 bases between. The CDR3 here is CASSHQAEVTGELFF. Here the CDR3 DNA reads TGCGCCAGCAGCCATCAAGCTGAGGTGACCGGGGAGCTGTTTTTT.

The chain joins TRBV29-1 to TRBJ2-1, with D maybe TRBD2 (6 bases). Germline assignment: CDR1 SQVTM and CDR2 ANQGSEA. This CDR3 is built from 15 residues. Deletions cut 7 bases from V and 0 bases from J, with 16 bases between. CDR3 sequence reads: CSGKRDLSSYNEQFF. CDR3 in DNA: TGCAGCGGAAAAAGGGACTTGAGCTCCTACAATGAGCAGTTCTTC.

The chain has TRBV19 and TRBJ2-1; 10 bases fit TRBD2. V was pared by 5 bases and J by 6 bases, with 13 bases of the junction left unmatched. The germline V gene has CDR1 LNHDA and CDR2 SQIVND (reference sequence). There are 17 residues in the CDR3. The CDR3: CASSPRGAGGPGNEQFF. CDR3 coding DNA: TGTGCCAGTAGTCCCAGGGGAGCGGGAGGGCCTGGCAATGAGCAGTTCTTC.

The chain carries TRBV7-9 and TRBJ2-1; TRBD2 matches at 10 bases. Germline V gives CDR1 SEHNR, CDR2 FQNEAQ (reference sequence). The CDR3 is made up of 15 amino acids. V gave up 2 bases and J gave up 5 bases; unmatched junction bases: 3. The CDR3 reads CASSLLAGENNEQFF. The CDR3 coding sequence is TGTGCCAGCAGCTTACTAGCGGGAGAAAACAATGAGCAGTTCTTC.